This record covers a single T cell receptor (beta chain). What it binds is unknown. The sample comes from a study of shared clonotypes between healthy human individuals. For the study at large: The study used three CD4 naive, three CD4 memory, two CD8 naive and one CD8 memory plate per donor.

TCRdb keeps only in-frame clones here, not all; method: immunoSEQ multiplex PCR. This sample has over 2 million clones, with about 95% found just once. Study-level results: Exclusively blood specimens were collected; tissue repertoires likely differ. Larger estimated richness was generally seen in naive subsets than in memory subsets.

V lost 4 bases and J lost 6, with 13 bases in between. Germline V gene lookup returns CDR1 MNHNS and CDR2 SASEGT. The CDR3 runs 13 residues. What was sequenced was naive CD4+ T cells sorted from blood. The subset was: CD45RA+ positively selected. This receptor was taken from a man younger than 30 in good health. This chain connects TRBV6-1 to TRBJ2-7; tentatively, D is TRBD2 (5 bases). The CDR3 sequence is CASSASPRGEQYF. The CDR3 region has the DNA TGTGCCAGCAGTGCCTCCCCCCGGGGCGAGCAGTACTTC.